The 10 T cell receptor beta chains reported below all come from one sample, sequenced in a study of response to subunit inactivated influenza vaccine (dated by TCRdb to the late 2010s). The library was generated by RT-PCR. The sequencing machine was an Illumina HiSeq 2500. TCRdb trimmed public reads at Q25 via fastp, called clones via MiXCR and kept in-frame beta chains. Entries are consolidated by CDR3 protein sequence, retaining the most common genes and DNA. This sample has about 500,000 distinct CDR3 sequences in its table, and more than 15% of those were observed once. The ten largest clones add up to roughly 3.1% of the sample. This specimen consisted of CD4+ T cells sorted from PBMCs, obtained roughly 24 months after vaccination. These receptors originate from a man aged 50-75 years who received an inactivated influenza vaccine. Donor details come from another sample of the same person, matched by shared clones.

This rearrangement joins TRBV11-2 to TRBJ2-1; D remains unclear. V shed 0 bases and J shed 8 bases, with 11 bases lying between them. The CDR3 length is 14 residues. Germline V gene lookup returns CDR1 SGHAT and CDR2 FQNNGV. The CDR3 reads CASSLEMVAHEQFF. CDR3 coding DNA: TGTGCCAGCAGCTTAGAGATGGTAGCCCATGAGCAGTTCTTC.

The CDR3 nucleotides read TGTGCCAGCAGCTTTCGGTTGGGGCGCGACACTGAAGCTTTCTTT. Amino acids: CASSFRLGRDTEAFF. The V call is TRBV7-2, the J call TRBJ1-1; maybe TRBD1 (5 bases). CDR1 SGHTA and CDR2 FQGNSA come from the germline V gene. V was shortened by 3 bases and J by 3 bases, with 14 bases between the two germline ends. The CDR3 is 15 amino acids.

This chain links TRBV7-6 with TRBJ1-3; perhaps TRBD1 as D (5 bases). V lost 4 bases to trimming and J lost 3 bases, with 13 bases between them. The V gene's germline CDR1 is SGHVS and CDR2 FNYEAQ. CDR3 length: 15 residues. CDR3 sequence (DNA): TGTGCCAGCAGCTCACCTGCCGGGGGTGGAAACACCATATATTTT. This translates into CASSSPAGGGNTIYF. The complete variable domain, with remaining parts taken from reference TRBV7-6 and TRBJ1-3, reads GAGVSQSPRYKVTKRGQDVALRCDPISGHVSLYWYRQALGQGPEFLTYFNYEAQQDKSGLPNDRFSAERPEGSISTLTIQRTEQRDSAMYRCASSSPAGGGNTIYFGEGSWLTVV.

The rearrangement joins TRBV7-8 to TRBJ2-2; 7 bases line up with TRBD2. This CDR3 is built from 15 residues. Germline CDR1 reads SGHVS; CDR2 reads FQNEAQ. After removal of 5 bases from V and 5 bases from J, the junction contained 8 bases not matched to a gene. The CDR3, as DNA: TGTGCCAGCAGCCCTGGGGGGGGAACTACCGGGGAGCTGTTTTTT. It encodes CASSPGGGTTGELFF. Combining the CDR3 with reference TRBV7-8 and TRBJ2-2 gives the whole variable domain GAGVSQSPRYKVAKRGQDVALRCDPISGHVSLFWYQQALGQGPEFLTYFQNEAQLDKSGLPSDRFFAERPEGSVSTLKIQRTQQEDSAVYLCASSPGGGTTGELFFGEGSRLTVL.

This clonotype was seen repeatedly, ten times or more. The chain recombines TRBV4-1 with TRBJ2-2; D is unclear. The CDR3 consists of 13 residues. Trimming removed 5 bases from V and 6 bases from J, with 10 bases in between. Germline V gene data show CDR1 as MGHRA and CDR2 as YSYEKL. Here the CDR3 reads CASSYSGAGELFF. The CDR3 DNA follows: TGCGCCAGCAGCTACTCTGGGGCCGGGGAGCTGTTTTTT.

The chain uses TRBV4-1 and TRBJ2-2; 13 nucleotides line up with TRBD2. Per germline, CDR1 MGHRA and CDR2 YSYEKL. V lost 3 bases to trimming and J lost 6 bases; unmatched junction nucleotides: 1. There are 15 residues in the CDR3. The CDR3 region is CASSHGLAGAGELFF. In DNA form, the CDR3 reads TGCGCCAGCAGCCACGGACTAGCGGGGGCCGGGGAGCTGTTTTTT.

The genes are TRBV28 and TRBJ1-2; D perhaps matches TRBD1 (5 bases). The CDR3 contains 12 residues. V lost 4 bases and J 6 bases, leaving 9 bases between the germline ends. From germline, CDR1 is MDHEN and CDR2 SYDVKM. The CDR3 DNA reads TGTGCCAGCAGTTCTCGGGACCATGGCTACACCTTC. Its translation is CASSSRDHGYTF.

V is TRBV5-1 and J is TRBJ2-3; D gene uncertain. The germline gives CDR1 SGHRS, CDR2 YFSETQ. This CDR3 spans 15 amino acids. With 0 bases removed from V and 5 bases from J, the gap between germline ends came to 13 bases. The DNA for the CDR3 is TGCGCCAGCAGCTTGGTACGCCCCTCCGGAGATACGCAGTATTTT. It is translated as CASSLVRPSGDTQYF.

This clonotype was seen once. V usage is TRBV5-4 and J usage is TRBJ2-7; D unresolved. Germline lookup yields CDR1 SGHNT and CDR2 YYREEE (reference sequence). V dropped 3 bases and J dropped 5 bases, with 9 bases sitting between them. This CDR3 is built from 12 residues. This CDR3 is CASSSDVNEQYF. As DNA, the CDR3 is TGTGCCAGCAGCTCCGACGTGAACGAGCAGTACTTC. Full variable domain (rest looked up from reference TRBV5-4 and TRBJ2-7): ETGVTQSPTHLIKTRGQQVTLRCSSQSGHNTVSWYQQALGQGPQFIFQYYREEENGRGNFPPRFSGLQFPNYSSELNVNALELDDSALYLCASSSDVNEQYFGPGTRLTVT.

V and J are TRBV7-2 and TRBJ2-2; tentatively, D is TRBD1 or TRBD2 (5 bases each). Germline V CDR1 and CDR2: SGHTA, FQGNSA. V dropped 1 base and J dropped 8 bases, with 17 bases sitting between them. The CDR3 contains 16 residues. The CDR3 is CASSLESGAGAGELFF. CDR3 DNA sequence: TGTGCCAGCAGCTTAGAAAGTGGGGCCGGGGCTGGGGAGCTGTTTTTT.